A single sample is the source of the 30 T cell receptor beta chains below, sequenced in a study of blood T cell repertoires in COVID-19. The data were produced by immunoSEQ multiplex PCR, yet TCRdb's version contains in-frame clones alone and is incomplete. The sample includes around 300,000 clones, approximately 92% of them seen just once. Sample: PBMCs or T cells enriched from blood (not recorded which). These receptors all stem from a woman aged 18-30 years who had recovered from COVID-19.

The chain couples TRBV19 to TRBJ2-7, with a tentative D call TRBD1 (7 bases). With 7 bases removed from V and 5 bases from J, the gap between germline ends came to 15 bases. CDR3 size: 13 residues. Germline V gives CDR1 LNHDA, CDR2 SQIVND (reference sequence). This CDR3 reads CASTAGQNNEQYF. The CDR3 region has the DNA TGTGCCAGTACCGCGGGACAGAATAACGAGCAGTACTTC. Full variable domain (rest looked up from reference TRBV19 and TRBJ2-7): DGGITQSPKYLFRKEGQNVTLSCEQNLNHDAMYWYRQDPGQGLRLIYYSQIVNDFQKGDIAEGYSVSREKKESFPLTVTSAQKNPTAFYLCASTAGQNNEQYFGPGTRLTVT.

The chain is built from TRBV3-1 (or the pseudogene TRBV3-2) and TRBJ2-5; a weak D match, TRBD2 (6 bases). There are 15 residues in the CDR3. Deletions cut 6 bases from V and 1 base from J, with 15 bases between. The germline gives CDR1 LGHDT, CDR2 YNNKEL (reference sequence). CDR3 loop: CASRDGGGPQETQYF. The DNA of the CDR3 is TGTGCCAGCAGGGACGGGGGTGGACCCCAAGAGACCCAGTACTTC.

This chain uses TRBV15 with TRBJ2-5; D possibly corresponds to TRBD1 (5 bases). Germline V gene lookup returns CDR1 LNHNV and CDR2 YYDKDF (reference sequence). With 3 bases removed from V and 1 base from J, the gap between germline ends came to 15 bases. CDR3 length: 16 residues. The CDR3, as DNA: TGTGCCACCAGCAGTATATTACAGGAGCCCCAAGAGACCCAGTACTTC. Translated, it gives CATSSILQEPQETQYF.

The sample holds a few counts of this clone. J is TRBJ2-2 and V is TRBV7-2, with D perhaps TRBD2 (5 bases). Germline loops: CDR1 SGHTA, CDR2 FQGNSA. CDR3 length equals 17 residues. With 0 bases removed from V and 2 bases from J, the gap between germline ends came to 13 bases. For the CDR3, the DNA is TGTGCCAGCAGCTTAGCGTTATTTACTAGAAACACCGGGGAGCTGTTTTTT. It is translated as CASSLALFTRNTGELFF.

This rearrangement joins TRBV11-1 to TRBJ1-1, with TRBD1 as a possible D gene (5 bases). This CDR3 is built from 15 residues. The germline V and J ends were trimmed by 0 bases and 3 bases, with 11 bases remaining between them. CDR1 and CDR2 from the germline V gene are SGHAT and FQDESV (reference sequence). DNA for the CDR3: TGTGCCAGCAGCTTAGCGTCGGGGGTGTACACTGAAGCTTTCTTT. Its translation is CASSLASGVYTEAFF. The full variable domain, rest sourced from reference TRBV11-1 and TRBJ1-1, is EAEVAQSPRYKITEKSQAVAFWCDPISGHATLYWYRQILGQGPELLVQFQDESVVDDSQLPKDRFSAERLKGVDSTLKIQPAELGDSAMYLCASSLASGVYTEAFFGQGTRLTVV.

This clone appeared a single time. This chain joins TRBV2 and TRBJ1-5, with TRBD1 matching 9 bases. Trimming cost V 3 bases and J 4 bases; bases outside gene matches: 7. CDR1 is SNHLY and CDR2 is FYNNEI in the germline V gene. The CDR3 is made up of 16 amino acids. CDR3 sequence reads: CASSDLKTGGNQPQHF. As DNA, the CDR3 is TGTGCCAGCAGTGATTTAAAGACAGGGGGGAATCAGCCCCAGCATTTT.

This chain links TRBV9 with TRBJ1-6, with D perhaps TRBD1 (5 bases). Germline CDR1 and CDR2: SGDLS and YYNGEE. V was pared by 1 base and J by 7 bases, with 12 bases between. The CDR3 extends over 15 amino acids. The DNA of the CDR3 is TGTGCCAGCAGCGTACGGGGGGGTGAAAATTCACCCCTCCACTTT. This encodes CASSVRGGENSPLHF.

The V and J genes are TRBV2 and TRBJ1-3; possibly TRBD1 for D (6 bases). Germline V lookup: CDR1 SNHLY, CDR2 FYNNEI. The V end lost 4 bases, the J end lost 2 bases, and 9 bases lay between the germline ends. The CDR3 runs 14 residues. The CDR3 coding sequence is TGTGCCAGCAGTGCCCAGGGGCCTGGAAACACCATATATTTT. Amino acid sequence: CASSAQGPGNTIYF.

The V call is TRBV11-2, the J call TRBJ2-7; 8 bases are a match to TRBD2. CDR3 length: 16 residues. Germline loops: CDR1 SGHAT, CDR2 FQNNGV. Losses at the gene ends were 2 bases for V and 2 bases for J; bases not matched to a gene: 8. The chain's CDR3 is CASSLYGGGSTYEQYF. In nucleotides, the CDR3 is TGTGCCAGCAGCTTATACGGCGGGGGGTCCACCTACGAGCAGTACTTC.

The chain employs TRBV12-3 or TRBV12-4 and TRBJ1-1, with unresolved D. This CDR3 is 12 amino acids long. Trimming left V 5 bases short and J 5 bases short, with 9 bases between. CDR3 amino acids: CASSLETTEAFF. CDR3 nucleotide sequence: TGTGCCAGCAGTCTAGAAACTACTGAAGCTTTCTTT.

The genes are TRBV2 and TRBJ2-7; 7 bases line up with TRBD2. Germline V gene sequence: CDR1 SNHLY, CDR2 FYNNEI. After removal of 7 bases from V and 2 bases from J, the junction contained 14 bases not matched to a gene. The CDR3 consists of 16 residues. The chain's CDR3 is CASTLDSSGKTYEQYF. As DNA, the CDR3 is TGTGCCAGCACTCTAGACTCCAGCGGGAAGACCTACGAGCAGTACTTC.

This clone has just one count. V and J are TRBV5-1 and TRBJ1-1; D ambiguous. The CDR3 length is 14 residues. V was cut by 1 base and J by 1 base, with 8 bases left in between. Germline-derived CDR1 and CDR2 are SGHRS and YFSETQ. The CDR3 nucleotides are TGCGCCAGCAGCTTGTCCAGAAAGAACACTGAAGCTTTCTTT. Protein sequence: CASSLSRKNTEAFF.

This rearrangement joins TRBV6-1 to TRBJ2-7; D not resolved. The germline gives CDR1 MNHNS, CDR2 SASEGT. The V gene lost 2 bases and the J gene lost 3 bases, with 2 bases spanning the gap. This CDR3 has 11 amino acids. This CDR3 is CASSELYEQYF. The CDR3, as DNA: TGTGCCAGCAGTGAACTCTACGAGCAGTACTTC.

The gene calls are TRBV5-1 and TRBJ1-5, with a tentative D call TRBD1 (6 bases). V gave up 4 bases and J gave up 7 bases, with 18 bases separating them. The CDR3 totals 15 residues. Per the germline V gene, CDR1 is SGHRS and CDR2 is YFSETQ. CDR3 loop: CASSITGLSGQPQHF. DNA of the CDR3: TGCGCCAGCAGCATTACAGGGCTCTCAGGGCAGCCCCAGCATTTT.

The chain couples TRBV4-1 to TRBJ1-5; 8 bases are a match to TRBD1. The germline V gene encodes CDR1 MGHRA and CDR2 YSYEKL. The CDR3 has 15 amino acids. After removal of 4 bases from V and 6 bases from J, the junction contained 8 bases not matched to a gene. The DNA of the CDR3 is TGCGCCAGCAGCCCCGGGGCAGGGGGCGGTCAGCCCCAGCATTTT. This codes for CASSPGAGGGQPQHF.

The chain has TRBV4-1 and TRBJ2-5; 9 bases align to TRBD1. Germline CDR1 reads MGHRA; CDR2 reads YSYEKL. The CDR3 spans 16 residues. Trimming at V came to 5 bases and at J to 1 base, leaving 8 bases not matched to a gene. The CDR3 DNA reads TGCGCCAGCAGCACCTCCGGGACAGGGTTCCAAGAGACCCAGTACTTC. Translating gives CASSTSGTGFQETQYF.

This chain links TRBV5-5 with TRBJ2-3; possibly TRBD2 for D (6 bases). Trimming left V 4 bases short and J 5 bases short, with 23 bases between. The germline V gene has CDR1 SGHKS and CDR2 YYEKEE (reference sequence). The CDR3 totals 17 residues. The CDR3 DNA is TGTGCCAGCAGCACACGGGAGACGGCGGTCGCACTAGATACGCAGTATTTT. Translation: CASSTRETAVALDTQYF.

The CDR3 sequence: CASSSEGGGFF. As DNA, the CDR3 is TGTGCCAGCAGTTCTGAGGGCGGGGGTTTCTTT. The genes are TRBV2 and TRBJ1-1, with D possibly TRBD1 on 5 matching bases. Trimming removed 5 bases from V and 13 bases from J, with 14 bases in between. The V gene's germline CDR1 is SNHLY and CDR2 FYNNEI. There are 11 residues in the CDR3.

V and J are TRBV5-4 and TRBJ2-3, with 10 bases lining up with TRBD2. The CDR3 totals 17 residues. Germline V CDR1 and CDR2: SGHNT, YYREEE (reference sequence). Trimming took 4 bases from V and 2 from J; bases not matched to a gene: 10. This CDR3 reads CASSPGGLADPTDTQYF. CDR3 sequence (DNA): TGTGCCAGCAGCCCGGGAGGACTAGCGGACCCCACAGATACGCAGTATTTT.

The rearrangement links TRBV30 to TRBJ1-1; D not resolved. The length of the CDR3 is 14 residues. Per germline, CDR1 GTSNPN and CDR2 SVGIG (reference sequence). Trimming stripped 4 bases from V and 2 bases from J, with 14 bases between. The CDR3 DNA follows: TGTGCCTGGAACCTTCTGGCGGGCAACACTGAAGCTTTCTTT. This translates into CAWNLLAGNTEAFF.

In its sample, this clone was seen once. V gene TRBV6-5 combines with J gene TRBJ1-5; D is unclear. Germline CDR1 and CDR2: MNHEY and SVGAGI. The length of the CDR3 is 13 residues. Trimming removed 6 bases at V and 5 bases at J, with 11 bases between. The CDR3 DNA reads TGTGCCAGCAGCCGGAGTGGAGATCAGCCCCAGCATTTT. Its protein product is CASSRSGDQPQHF.

The rearrangement uses TRBV27 and TRBJ1-3; D is unresolved. Per germline, CDR1 MNHEY and CDR2 SMNVEV (reference sequence). The CDR3 spans 17 residues. Between the trimmed V and J ends, which lost 0 bases and 0 bases, there was a span of 12 bases. The CDR3 here is CASSLSIATRSGNTIYF. CDR3 nucleotides: TGTGCCAGCAGTTTATCGATCGCTACCCGCTCTGGAAACACCATATATTTT.

The V and J genes are TRBV5-5 and TRBJ2-7; D might be TRBD2 (5 bases). The germline V gene has CDR1 SGHKS and CDR2 YYEKEE (reference sequence). V was trimmed by 0 bases and J by 6 bases, leaving 16 bases between them. This CDR3 spans 15 amino acids. The CDR3 nucleotides are TGTGCCAGCAGCTTGGTCGGCCTAGGAGGTGCCGAGCAGTACTTC. Amino acids: CASSLVGLGGAEQYF.

The CDR3 protein is CASSGVTEINTEAFF. Here the CDR3 DNA reads TGTGCCAGCAGTGGGGTTACAGAGATTAACACTGAAGCTTTCTTT. V and J are TRBV2 and TRBJ1-1; D is ambiguous. CDR1 and CDR2 from the germline V gene are SNHLY and FYNNEI. This CDR3 comprises 15 residues. The V end was cut by 4 bases, the J end by 2 bases, with 14 bases between.

The V call is TRBV28, the J call TRBJ1-1; D gene unclear. Trimming shortened V by 2 bases and J by 1 base, and 5 bases separated the two germline ends. The CDR3 is 13 amino acids. In germline, CDR1 is MDHEN, CDR2 SYDVKM. CDR3 sequence reads: CASSLPWNTEAFF. CDR3 coding DNA: TGTGCCAGCAGTTTACCGTGGAACACTGAAGCTTTCTTT.

J is TRBJ2-3 and V is TRBV25-1, with TRBD2 identical over 12 bases. The CDR3 has 12 residues. Germline trimming cut 7 bases from V and 10 bases from J; bases unmatched to any gene: 3. The V gene's germline CDR1 is MGHDK and CDR2 SYGVNS. The CDR3 region is CASTSGGASQYF. CDR3 bases: TGTGCCAGCACTAGCGGGGGGGCGTCGCAGTATTTT.

The chain carries TRBV6-4 and TRBJ1-5; 8 nucleotides align to TRBD1. The V gene's germline CDR1 is MRHNA and CDR2 SNTAGT. With 2 bases clipped from V and 2 bases from J, the junction kept 5 bases outside the gene matches. This CDR3 has 16 residues. CDR3 residues: CASSDGDRRGNQPQHF. DNA of the CDR3: TGTGCCAGCAGTGACGGGGACAGGAGGGGCAATCAGCCCCAGCATTTT.

This chain connects TRBV5-4 to TRBJ2-2; no clear D. The germline V gene has CDR1 SGHNT and CDR2 YYREEE (reference sequence). V lost 2 bases to trimming and J lost 4 bases, with 12 bases between them. There are 15 residues in the CDR3. This CDR3 is CASSLWASSTGELFF. CDR3 sequence (DNA): TGTGCCAGCAGCTTATGGGCTTCGAGCACCGGGGAGCTGTTTTTT.

This chain connects TRBV5-5 to TRBJ2-7, with 9 bases fitting TRBD1. The CDR3 is made up of 12 amino acids. Germline V gene data show CDR1 as SGHKS and CDR2 as YYEKEE (reference sequence). The V gene end was trimmed by 6 bases and the J gene end by 5 bases; junction bases not matched to a gene: 3. CDR3 bases: TGTGCCAGCACCGGGACAGGGAACGAGCAGTACTTC. This encodes CASTGTGNEQYF.

The rearrangement uses TRBV6-5 and TRBJ1-3, with D possibly matching TRBD1 (6 bases). CDR1 MNHEY and CDR2 SVGAGI come from the germline V gene. This CDR3 has 16 residues. V was cut by 2 bases and J by 0 bases, with 11 bases left in between. The CDR3 region is CASSYGGADSGNTIYF. The DNA for the CDR3 is TGTGCCAGCAGTTACGGGGGGGCAGACTCTGGAAACACCATATATTTT.